The clone carrying this TCR beta chain was seen only a few times. Here immunoSEQ multiplex PCR was the method, and the copy in TCRdb shows in-frame clones only, minus some. The sample includes 75,000 to 100,000 clones, 40% to 55% seen only once; the top ten take about 15%. This entry comes from a study of shared clonotypes between healthy human individuals. The CDR3 totals 13 residues. V was pared by 5 bases and J by 5 bases, with 12 bases between. Germline V CDR1 and CDR2: LGHNA, YNFKEQ. The chain couples TRBV4-2 to TRBJ2-5, with D tentatively TRBD1 (5 bases). This sequence was found in a woman between 40 and 55 years old in good health. Some clones in this sample may be carry-over from other donors' samples. Source material: PBMCs. CDR3 nucleotides: TGTGCCAGCAGCACCCAGGGTGGGGAGACCCAGTACTTC. Translation gives CASSTQGGETQYF.